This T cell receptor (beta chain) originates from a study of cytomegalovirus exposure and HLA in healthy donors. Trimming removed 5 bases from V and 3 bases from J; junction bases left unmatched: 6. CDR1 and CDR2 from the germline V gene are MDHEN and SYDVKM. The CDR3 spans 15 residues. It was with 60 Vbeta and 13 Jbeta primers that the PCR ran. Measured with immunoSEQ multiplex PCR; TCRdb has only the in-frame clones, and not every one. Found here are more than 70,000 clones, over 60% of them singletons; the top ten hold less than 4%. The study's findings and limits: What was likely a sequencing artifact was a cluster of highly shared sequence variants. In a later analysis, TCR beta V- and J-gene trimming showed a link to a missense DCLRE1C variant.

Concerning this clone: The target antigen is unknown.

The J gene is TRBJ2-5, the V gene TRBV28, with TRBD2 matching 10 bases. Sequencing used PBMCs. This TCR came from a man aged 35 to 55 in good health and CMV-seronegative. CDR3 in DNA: TGTGCCAGCAGTCACAGACTAGCGGGTAAAGAGACCCAGTACTTC. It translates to CASSHRLAGKETQYF. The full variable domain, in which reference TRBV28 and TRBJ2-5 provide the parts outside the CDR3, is DVKVTQSSRYLVKRTGEKVFLECVQDMDHENMFWYRQDPGLGLRLIYFSYDVKMKEKGDIPEGYSVSREKKERFSLILESASTNQTSMYLCASSHRLAGKETQYFGPGTRLLVL.